What follows is one TCR beta chain and its context. The clone's antigen remains unknown. No much larger clone exists at a distance of one base, and base qualities are not known. This specimen belongs to a study of CD8 T cells in Susac syndrome (dated by TCRdb to about 2019). Notes on the research overall: Repertoire sequencing was used to test whether CD8+ T cell activation and differentiation in Susac syndrome was antigen driven. On the study overall, not on this receptor specifically: The TCR sequencing and HLA analysis was acknowledged to have included a relatively small number of individuals.

RNA was extracted using the RNeasy kit, and roughly 0.5 to 1 microgram was reverse transcribed with random hexamers. The immunoSEQ multiplex PCR assay, covering 54 Vbeta and 13 Jbeta segments, was used to amplify TCR beta CDR3 regions. PCR amplification bias was corrected using a synthetic template baseline for primer optimization and computational correction. The paper's data handling went like this. Only productive sequences were kept, with reads annotated to V, D and J genes according to IMGT and analyzed in immunoSEQ Analyzer. Clonality was calculated as one minus the Shannon entropy normalized by log2 of the number of productive unique sequences. For each patient and control, public and private clones were evaluated within the 100 most prevalent clones. Clones were defined as Susac-specific when absent from the healthy and MS cohorts, from roughly 1,000 published viral clones and from other ImmuneACCESS disease sequences. TCRdb ran its own pipeline on the public reads, namely fastp trimming at Q25 and MiXCR clone calling, and kept in-frame beta chains. Duplicate CDR3 protein sequences are folded into a single record with the most common DNA and genes. The V and J calls come from TCRdb's annotation, not from the publication. The table for this sample lists 150,000 to 200,000 distinct CDR3 sequences; approximately 93% of them were counted only once. Clones ranked in the top ten supply approximately 0.09% of the sample.

Peripheral blood CD8+ and CD4+ T cells from healthy donors, Susac syndrome patients and multiple sclerosis patients were profiled by high-throughput TCR beta sequencing. The multiple sclerosis controls were treatment-naive patients who had stable or active relapsing-remitting disease and met the revised McDonald criteria. CD8+ TEMRA cells were enriched by FACS, while bulk CD8+ and CD4+ T cells were purified by magnetic negative isolation. Blood was collected in EDTA tubes and processed within 24 hours, with PBMCs isolated through density gradient centrifugation. PBMCs intended for TCR sequencing were cryopreserved in liquid nitrogen and thawed later in a water bath at 37 degrees C. The sorted or isolated CD4+, CD8+ and CD8+ TEMRA cells reached a purity of at least 90%. CDR1 and CDR2, per the germline V gene (reference sequence), are SGHNT and YYREEE. V lost 7 bases and J lost 2 bases; the stretch between them is 28 bases long. Counted from cysteine to phenylalanine, this CDR3 has 18 amino acids. Only the CDR3 region is kept as DNA, spanning 54 bases read in frame from base 1.

The TCR was taken from a human donor with multiple sclerosis. The specimen sequenced was CD4+ T cells from PBMCs. This chain is built from TRBV5-4 and TRBJ2-7; the D region possibly corresponds to TRBD2 (8 bases align). The CDR3 reads CASYSGGVAGGATYEQYF. The sequence in DNA is TGTGCCAGCTATTCAGGGGGGGTTGCGGGAGGCGCCACCTACGAGCAGTACTTC.